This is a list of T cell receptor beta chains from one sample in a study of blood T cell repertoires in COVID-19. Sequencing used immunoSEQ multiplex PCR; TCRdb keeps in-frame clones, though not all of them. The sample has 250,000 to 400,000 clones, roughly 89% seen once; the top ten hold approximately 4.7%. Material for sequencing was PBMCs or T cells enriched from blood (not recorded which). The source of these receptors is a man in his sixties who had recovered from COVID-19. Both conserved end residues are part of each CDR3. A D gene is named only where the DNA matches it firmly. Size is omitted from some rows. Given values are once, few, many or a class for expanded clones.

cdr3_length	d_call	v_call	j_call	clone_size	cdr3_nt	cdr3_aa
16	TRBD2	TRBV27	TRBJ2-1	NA	TGTGCCAGCAGTTCTTTTAGCGGGAGGGGGGTCAATGAGCAGTTCTTC	CASSSFSGRGVNEQFF
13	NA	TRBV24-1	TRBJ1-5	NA	TGTGCCACCCAAGACAGGCTCAATCAGCCCCAGCATTTT	CATQDRLNQPQHF
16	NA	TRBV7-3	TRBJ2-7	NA	TGTGCCAGCAGTCGTGGGGGGACAGTCGCTACCTTCGAGCAGTACTTC	CASSRGGTVATFEQYF
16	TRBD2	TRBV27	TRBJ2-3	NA	TGTGCCAGCAGTTCACGGACTAGCGGGAGCGCAGATACGCAGTATTTT	CASSSRTSGSADTQYF
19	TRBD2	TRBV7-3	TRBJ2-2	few	TGTGCCAGCAGCTTACGACCTCCCCAGCTAGCGGGACTCACCGGGGAGCTGTTTTTT	CASSLRPPQLAGLTGELFF
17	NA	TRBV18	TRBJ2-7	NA	TGTGCCAGCTCACCCTCGACAGCTGGATCGTACTCCTACGAGCAGTACTTC	CASSPSTAGSYSYEQYF
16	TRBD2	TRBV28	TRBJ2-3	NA	TGTGCCAGCAGTTCCCCGGGACTAGCGTACACAGATACGCAGTATTTT	CASSSPGLAYTDTQYF
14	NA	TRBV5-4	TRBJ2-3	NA	TGTGCCAGCAGCTTGTCGGGGGTAGCAGATACGCAGTATTTT	CASSLSGVADTQYF
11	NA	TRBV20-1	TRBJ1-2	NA	TGCAGCGCCCGCCAGACTTATGGCTACACCTTC	CSARQTYGYTF
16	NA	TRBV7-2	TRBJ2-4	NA	TGTGCCAGCAGCTTAATTGGGGCAGGGGCCAAAAACATTCAGTACTTC	CASSLIGAGAKNIQYF
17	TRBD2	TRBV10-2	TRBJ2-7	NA	TGCGCCAGCAGCCCTGTACTTCAAGGCGGGAGTTCTTACGAGCAGTACTTC	CASSPVLQGGSSYEQYF
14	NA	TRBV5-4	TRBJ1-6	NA	TGTGCCAGCACCTTGGCAGGTTGGAATTCACCCCTCCACTTT	CASTLAGWNSPLHF
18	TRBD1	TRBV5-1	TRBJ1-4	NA	TGCGCCAGCAGCAGGGGGACAGGGGCCGGCGGGGGTAATGAAAAACTGTTTTTT	CASSRGTGAGGGNEKLFF
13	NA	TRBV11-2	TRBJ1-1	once	TGTGCCAGCAGCTTAAACAGGGACACTGAAGCTTTCTTT	CASSLNRDTEAFF
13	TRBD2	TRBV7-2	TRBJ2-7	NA	TGTGCCAGCAGCGGCGGGAGGGGAAACGAGCAGTACTTC	CASSGGRGNEQYF
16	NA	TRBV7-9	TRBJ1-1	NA	TGTGCCAGCAGCTCCTCCCGGCTACAGCAGAACACTGAAGCTTTCTTT	CASSSSRLQQNTEAFF
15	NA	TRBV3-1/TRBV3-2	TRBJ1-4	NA	TGTGCCAGCAGCCAAGAAGTGGGGAGTAATGAAAAACTGTTTTTT	CASSQEVGSNEKLFF
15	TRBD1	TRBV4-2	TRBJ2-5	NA	TGTGCCAGCAGCCAAGGGACAGGGGGCCTGGAGACCCAGTACTTC	CASSQGTGGLETQYF
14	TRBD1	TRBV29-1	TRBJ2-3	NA	TGCAGCCTTGTGGACAGGAACGGGGCAGATACGCAGTATTTT	CSLVDRNGADTQYF
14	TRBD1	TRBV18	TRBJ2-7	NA	TGTGCCAGCTCACGACGGACAGGGGAGGGCGAGCAGTACTTC	CASSRRTGEGEQYF
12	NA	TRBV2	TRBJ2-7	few	TGTGCCGCTGGAGGAATACCCTACGAGCAGTACTTC	CAAGGIPYEQYF
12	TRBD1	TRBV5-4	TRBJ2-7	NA	TGTGCCAGCAGCCAGGACAGGGGCGAGCAGTACTTC	CASSQDRGEQYF
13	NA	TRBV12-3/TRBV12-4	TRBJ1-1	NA	TGTGCCAGCAGTTTAGGAGTGAACACTGAAGCTTTCTTT	CASSLGVNTEAFF
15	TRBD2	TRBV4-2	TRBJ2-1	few	TGTGCCAGCAGCCAAGCACTAGCGGATTACAATGAGCAGTTCTTC	CASSQALADYNEQFF
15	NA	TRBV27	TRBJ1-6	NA	TGTGCCAGCAGTCAGGGACTTGGCCCCATTTCACCCCTCCACTTT	CASSQGLGPISPLHF
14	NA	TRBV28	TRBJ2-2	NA	TGTGCCAGCACCCTAGGGGGGAACACCGGGGAGCTGTTTTTT	CASTLGGNTGELFF
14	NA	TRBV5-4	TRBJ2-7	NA	TGTGCCAGCAGCTTGGTAGGAGATGCCTACGAGCAGTACTTC	CASSLVGDAYEQYF
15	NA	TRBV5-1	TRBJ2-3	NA	TGCGCCAGCAGCTTGACCTCAGGATACACAGATACGCAGTATTTT	CASSLTSGYTDTQYF
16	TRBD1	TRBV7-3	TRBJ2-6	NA	TGTGCCAGCAGCCCCTCGGACAGGGCTGGGGCCAACGTCCTGACTTTC	CASSPSDRAGANVLTF
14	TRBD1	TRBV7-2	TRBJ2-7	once	TGTGCCAGCAGCTTTAGGACAGGGGGCCACGAGCAGTACTTC	CASSFRTGGHEQYF
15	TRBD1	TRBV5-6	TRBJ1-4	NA	TGTGCCAGCAGCCGTACAGGGGGCGAGTTTGAAAAACTGTTTTTT	CASSRTGGEFEKLFF
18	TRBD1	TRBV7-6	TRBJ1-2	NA	TGTGCCAGCAGTTTTATACCGGACAGGGCGTTTTTTCAGGGTGGCTACACCTTC	CASSFIPDRAFFQGGYTF
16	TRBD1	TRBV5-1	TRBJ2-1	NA	TGCGCCAGCAGCCCTGTCGACAGGGGGACCTACAATGAGCAGTTCTTC	CASSPVDRGTYNEQFF
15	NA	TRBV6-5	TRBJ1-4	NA	TGTGCCAGCAGACCCAACAGAAGCGGTAATGAAAAACTGTTTTTT	CASRPNRSGNEKLFF
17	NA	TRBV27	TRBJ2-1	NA	TGTGCCAGCACCAACCCCCTCCTAGAGCTCCGGCGGAATGAGCAGTTCTTC	CASTNPLLELRRNEQFF
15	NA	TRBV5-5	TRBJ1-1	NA	TGTGCCAGCAGCCGTTTAGGGGGAACTTACACTGAAGCTTTCTTT	CASSRLGGTYTEAFF
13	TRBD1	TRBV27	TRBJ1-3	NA	TGTGCCAGCAGTTACAGGGGTGGAAACACCATATATTTT	CASSYRGGNTIYF
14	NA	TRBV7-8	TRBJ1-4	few	TGTGCCAGCAGCTTACCCGCAACTAATGAAAAACTGTTTTTT	CASSLPATNEKLFF
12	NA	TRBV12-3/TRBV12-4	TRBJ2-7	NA	TGTGCCAGCAGTTCCTCAGGGTACGAGCAGTACTTC	CASSSSGYEQYF
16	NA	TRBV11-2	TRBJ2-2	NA	TGTGCCAGCAGCTTACTCCGTTCAGGGTACACCGGGGAGCTGTTTTTT	CASSLLRSGYTGELFF
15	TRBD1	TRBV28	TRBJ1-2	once	TGTGCCAGCAATCTCACGGACAGGGCTCTTCATGGCTACACCTTC	CASNLTDRALHGYTF
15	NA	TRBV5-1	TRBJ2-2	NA	TGCGCCAGCAGCTTGGGTGACAGAGACACCGGGGAGCTGTTTTTT	CASSLGDRDTGELFF